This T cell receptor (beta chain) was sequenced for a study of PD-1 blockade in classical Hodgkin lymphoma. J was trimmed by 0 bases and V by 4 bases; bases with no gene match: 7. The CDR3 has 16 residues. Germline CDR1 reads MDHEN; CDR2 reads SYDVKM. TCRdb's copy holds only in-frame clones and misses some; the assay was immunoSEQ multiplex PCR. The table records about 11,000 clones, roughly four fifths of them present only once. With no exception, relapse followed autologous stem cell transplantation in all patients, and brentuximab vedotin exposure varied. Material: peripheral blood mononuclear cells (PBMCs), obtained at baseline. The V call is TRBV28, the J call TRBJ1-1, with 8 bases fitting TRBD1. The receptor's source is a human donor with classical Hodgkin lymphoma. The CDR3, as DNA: TGTGCCAGCAGTTCACGACAGGGGAGGATGAACACTGAAGCTTTCTTT. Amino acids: CASSSRQGRMNTEAFF.